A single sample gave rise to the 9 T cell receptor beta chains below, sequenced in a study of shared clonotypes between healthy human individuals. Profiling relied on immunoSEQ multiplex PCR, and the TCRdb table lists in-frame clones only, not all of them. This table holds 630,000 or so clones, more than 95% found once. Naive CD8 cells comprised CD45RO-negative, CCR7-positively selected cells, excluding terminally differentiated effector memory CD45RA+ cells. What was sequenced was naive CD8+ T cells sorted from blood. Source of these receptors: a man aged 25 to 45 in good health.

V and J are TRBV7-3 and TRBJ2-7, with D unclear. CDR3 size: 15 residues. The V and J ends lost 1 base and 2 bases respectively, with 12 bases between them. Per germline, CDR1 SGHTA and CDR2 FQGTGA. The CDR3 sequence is CASSLSPAAPYEQYF. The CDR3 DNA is TGTGCCAGCAGCTTAAGTCCGGCAGCCCCCTACGAGCAGTACTTC.

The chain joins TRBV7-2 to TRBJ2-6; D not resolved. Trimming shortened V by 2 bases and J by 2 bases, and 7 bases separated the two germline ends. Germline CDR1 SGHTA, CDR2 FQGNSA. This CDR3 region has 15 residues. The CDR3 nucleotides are TGTGCCAGCAGCTTAAATGGTCCTGGGGCCAACGTCCTGACTTTC. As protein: CASSLNGPGANVLTF.

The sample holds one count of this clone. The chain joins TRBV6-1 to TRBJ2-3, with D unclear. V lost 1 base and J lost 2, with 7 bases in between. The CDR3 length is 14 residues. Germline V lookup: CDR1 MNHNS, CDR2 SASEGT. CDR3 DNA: TGTGCCAGCAGTGAAGTCGGTTCCACAGATACGCAGTATTTT. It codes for CASSEVGSTDTQYF.

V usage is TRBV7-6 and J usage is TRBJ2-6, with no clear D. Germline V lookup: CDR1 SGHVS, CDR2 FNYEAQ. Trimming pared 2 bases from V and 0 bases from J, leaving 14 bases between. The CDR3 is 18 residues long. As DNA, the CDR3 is TGTGCCAGCAGCTTAAGACCTGGTTTCCTCTCTGGGGCCAACGTCCTGACTTTC. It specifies CASSLRPGFLSGANVLTF.

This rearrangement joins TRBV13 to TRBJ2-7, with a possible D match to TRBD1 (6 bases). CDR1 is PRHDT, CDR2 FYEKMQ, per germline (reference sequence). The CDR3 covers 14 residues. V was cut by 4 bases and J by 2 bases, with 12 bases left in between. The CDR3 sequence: CASSSYRVPYEQYF. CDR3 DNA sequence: TGTGCCAGCAGCTCTTACAGGGTCCCCTACGAGCAGTACTTC.

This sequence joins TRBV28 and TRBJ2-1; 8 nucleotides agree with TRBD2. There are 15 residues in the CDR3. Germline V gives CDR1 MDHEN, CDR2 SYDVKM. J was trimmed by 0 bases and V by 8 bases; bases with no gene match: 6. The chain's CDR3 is CASGAGVVSYNEQFF. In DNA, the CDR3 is TGTGCCAGCGGAGCGGGAGTAGTCTCCTACAATGAGCAGTTCTTC.

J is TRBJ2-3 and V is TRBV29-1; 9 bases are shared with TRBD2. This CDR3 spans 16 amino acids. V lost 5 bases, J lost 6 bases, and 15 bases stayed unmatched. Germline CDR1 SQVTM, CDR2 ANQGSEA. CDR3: CSVTRLAEMVLDTQYF. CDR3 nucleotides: TGCAGCGTTACCCGACTAGCGGAGATGGTCCTGGATACGCAGTATTTT.

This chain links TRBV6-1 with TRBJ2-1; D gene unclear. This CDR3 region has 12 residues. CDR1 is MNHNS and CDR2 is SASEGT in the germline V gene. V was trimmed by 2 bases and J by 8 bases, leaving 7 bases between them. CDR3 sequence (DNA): TGTGCCAGCAGTGAAACTTTTGATGAGCAGTTCTTC. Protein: CASSETFDEQFF.

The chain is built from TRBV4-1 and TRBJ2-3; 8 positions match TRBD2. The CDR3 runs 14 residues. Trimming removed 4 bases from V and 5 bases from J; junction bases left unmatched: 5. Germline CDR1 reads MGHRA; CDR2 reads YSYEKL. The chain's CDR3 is CASSPGAGEDTQYF. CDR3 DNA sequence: TGCGCCAGCAGCCCCGGAGCGGGAGAAGATACGCAGTATTTT.